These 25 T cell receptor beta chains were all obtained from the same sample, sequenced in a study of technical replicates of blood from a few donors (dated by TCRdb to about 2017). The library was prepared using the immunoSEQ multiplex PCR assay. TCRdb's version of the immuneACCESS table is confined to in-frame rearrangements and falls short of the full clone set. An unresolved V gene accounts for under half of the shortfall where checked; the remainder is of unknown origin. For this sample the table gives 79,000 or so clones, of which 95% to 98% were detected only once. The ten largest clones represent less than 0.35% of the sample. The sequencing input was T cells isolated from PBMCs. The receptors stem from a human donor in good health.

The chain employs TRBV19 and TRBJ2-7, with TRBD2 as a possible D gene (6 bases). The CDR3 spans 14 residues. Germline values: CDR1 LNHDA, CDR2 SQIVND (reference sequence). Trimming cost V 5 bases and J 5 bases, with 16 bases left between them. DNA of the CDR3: TGTGCCAGTAGTGTGCCGGGACTCGCAGACGAGCAGTACTTC. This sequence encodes CASSVPGLADEQYF.

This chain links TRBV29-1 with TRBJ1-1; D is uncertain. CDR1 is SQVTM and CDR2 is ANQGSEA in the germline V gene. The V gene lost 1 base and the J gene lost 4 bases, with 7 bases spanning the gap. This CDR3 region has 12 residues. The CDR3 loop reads CSVEGSGTEAFF. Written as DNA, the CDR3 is TGCAGCGTTGAAGGGAGTGGCACTGAAGCTTTCTTT.

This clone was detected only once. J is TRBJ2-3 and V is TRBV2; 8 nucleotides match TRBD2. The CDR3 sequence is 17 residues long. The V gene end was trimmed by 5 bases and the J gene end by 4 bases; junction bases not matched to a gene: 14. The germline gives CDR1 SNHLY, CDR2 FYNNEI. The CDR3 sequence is CASSPPFLREVADTQYF. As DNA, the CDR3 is TGTGCCAGCAGTCCCCCCTTCTTGCGGGAGGTCGCAGATACGCAGTATTTT.

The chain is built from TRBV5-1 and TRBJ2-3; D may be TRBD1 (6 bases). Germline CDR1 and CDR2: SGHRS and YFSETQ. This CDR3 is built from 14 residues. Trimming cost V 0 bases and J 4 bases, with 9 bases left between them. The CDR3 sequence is CASSLVGGADTQYF. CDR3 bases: TGCGCCAGCAGCTTGGTAGGGGGAGCAGATACGCAGTATTTT.

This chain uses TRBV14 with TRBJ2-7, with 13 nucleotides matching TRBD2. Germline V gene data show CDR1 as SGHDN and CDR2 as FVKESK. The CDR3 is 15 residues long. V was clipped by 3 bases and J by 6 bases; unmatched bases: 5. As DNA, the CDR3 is TGTGCCAGCAGCCAGATAGGACTAGCGGGAGCCGAGCAGTACTTC. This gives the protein CASSQIGLAGAEQYF. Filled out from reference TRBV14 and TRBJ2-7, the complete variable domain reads EAGVTQFPSHSVIEKGQTVTLRCDPISGHDNLYWYRRVMGKEIKFLLHFVKESKQDESGMPNNRFLAERTGGTYSTLKVQPAELEDSGVYFCASSQIGLAGAEQYFGPGTRLTVT.

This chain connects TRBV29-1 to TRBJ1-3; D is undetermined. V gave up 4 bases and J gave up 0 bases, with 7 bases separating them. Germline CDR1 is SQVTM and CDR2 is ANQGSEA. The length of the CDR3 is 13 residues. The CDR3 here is CSVVTNSGNTIYF. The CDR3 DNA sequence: TGCAGCGTTGTAACAAACTCTGGAAACACCATATATTTT.

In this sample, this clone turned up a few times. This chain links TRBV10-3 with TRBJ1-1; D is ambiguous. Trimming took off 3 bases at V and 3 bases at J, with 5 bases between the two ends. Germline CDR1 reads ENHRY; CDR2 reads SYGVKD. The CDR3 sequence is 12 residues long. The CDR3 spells CAISEAYTEAFF. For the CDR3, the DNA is TGTGCCATCAGTGAAGCCTACACTGAAGCTTTCTTT.

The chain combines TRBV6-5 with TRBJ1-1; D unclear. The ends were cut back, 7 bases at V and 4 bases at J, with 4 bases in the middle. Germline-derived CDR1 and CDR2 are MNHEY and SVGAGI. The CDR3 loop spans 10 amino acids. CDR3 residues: CASMSTEAFF. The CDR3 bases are TGTGCCAGCATGAGCACTGAAGCTTTCTTT.

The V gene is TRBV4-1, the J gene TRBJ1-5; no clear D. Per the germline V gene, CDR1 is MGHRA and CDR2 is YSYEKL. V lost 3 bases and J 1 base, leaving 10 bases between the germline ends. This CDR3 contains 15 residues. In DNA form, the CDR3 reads TGCGCCAGCAGCCATCTAAGAGGGAGCAATCAGCCCCAGCATTTT. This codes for CASSHLRGSNQPQHF.

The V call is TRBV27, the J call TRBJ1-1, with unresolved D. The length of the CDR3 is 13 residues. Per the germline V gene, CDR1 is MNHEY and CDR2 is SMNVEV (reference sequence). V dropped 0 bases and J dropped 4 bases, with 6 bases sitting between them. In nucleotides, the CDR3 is TGTGCCAGCAGTTTATCTAGCTTCACTGAAGCTTTCTTT. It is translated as CASSLSSFTEAFF.

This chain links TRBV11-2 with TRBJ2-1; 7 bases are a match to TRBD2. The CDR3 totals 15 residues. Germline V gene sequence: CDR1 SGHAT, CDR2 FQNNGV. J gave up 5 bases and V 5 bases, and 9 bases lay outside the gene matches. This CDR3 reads CASSAPSGLDNEQFF. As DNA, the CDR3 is TGTGCCAGCAGCGCCCCTAGCGGACTTGACAATGAGCAGTTCTTC.

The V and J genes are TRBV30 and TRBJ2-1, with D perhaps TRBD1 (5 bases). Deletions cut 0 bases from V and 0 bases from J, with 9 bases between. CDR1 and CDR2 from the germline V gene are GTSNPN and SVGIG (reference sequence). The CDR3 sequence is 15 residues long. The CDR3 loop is CAWSVQALSYNEQFF. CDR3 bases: TGTGCCTGGAGTGTACAGGCCCTCTCCTACAATGAGCAGTTCTTC.

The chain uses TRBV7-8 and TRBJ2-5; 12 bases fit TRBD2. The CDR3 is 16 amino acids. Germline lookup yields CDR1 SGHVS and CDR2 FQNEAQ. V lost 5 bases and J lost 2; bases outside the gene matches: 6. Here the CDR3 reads CASSQEGLAGQETQYF. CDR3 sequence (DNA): TGTGCCAGCAGCCAAGAAGGACTAGCGGGACAAGAGACCCAGTACTTC. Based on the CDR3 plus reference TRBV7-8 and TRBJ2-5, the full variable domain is GAGVSQSPRYKVAKRGQDVALRCDPISGHVSLFWYQQALGQGPEFLTYFQNEAQLDKSGLPSDRFFAERPEGSVSTLKIQRTQQEDSAVYLCASSQEGLAGQETQYFGPGTRLLVL.

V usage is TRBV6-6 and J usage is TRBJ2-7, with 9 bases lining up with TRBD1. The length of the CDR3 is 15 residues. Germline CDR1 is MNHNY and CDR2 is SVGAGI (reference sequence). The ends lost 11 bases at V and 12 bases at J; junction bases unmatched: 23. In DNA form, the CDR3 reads TGTGCCGAGTCGGGACAGGGATATGGTCTAGCGGTTCGGTACTTC. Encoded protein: CAESGQGYGLAVRYF.

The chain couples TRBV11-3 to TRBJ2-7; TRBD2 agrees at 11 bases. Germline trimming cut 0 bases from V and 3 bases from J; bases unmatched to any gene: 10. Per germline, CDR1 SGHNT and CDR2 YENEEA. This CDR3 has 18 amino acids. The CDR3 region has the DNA TGTGCCAGCAGCTTAGAAAAGAGGACTAGCGGGCGACTCTACGAGCAGTACTTC. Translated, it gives CASSLEKRTSGRLYEQYF.

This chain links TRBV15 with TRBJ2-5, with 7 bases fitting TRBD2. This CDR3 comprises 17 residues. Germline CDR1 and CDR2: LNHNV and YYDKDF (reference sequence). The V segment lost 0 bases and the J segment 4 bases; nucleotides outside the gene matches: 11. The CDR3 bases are TGTGCCACCAGCAGAGATCCCTGGGAGGGAGGGAGAGAGACCCAGTACTTC. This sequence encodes CATSRDPWEGGRETQYF. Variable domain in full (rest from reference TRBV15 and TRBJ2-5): DAMVIQNPRYQVTQFGKPVTLSCSQTLNHNVMYWYQQKSSQAPKLLFHYYDKDFNNEADTPDNFQSRRPNTSFCFLDIRSPGLGDTAMYLCATSRDPWEGGRETQYFGPGTRLLVL.

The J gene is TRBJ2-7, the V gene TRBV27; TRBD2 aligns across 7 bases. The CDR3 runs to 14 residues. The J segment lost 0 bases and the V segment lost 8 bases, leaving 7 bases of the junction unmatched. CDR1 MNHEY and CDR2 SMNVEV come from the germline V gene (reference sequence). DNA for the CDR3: TGTGCCAGCGGAGGGGCGGGGGACTCCTACGAGCAGTACTTC. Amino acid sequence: CASGGAGDSYEQYF.

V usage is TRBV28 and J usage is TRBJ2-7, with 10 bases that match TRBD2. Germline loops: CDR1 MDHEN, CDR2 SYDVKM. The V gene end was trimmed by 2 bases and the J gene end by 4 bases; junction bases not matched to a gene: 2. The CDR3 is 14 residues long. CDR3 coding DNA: TGTGCCAGCAGTTTAACTAGCGGGGTGTACGAGCAGTACTTC. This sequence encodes CASSLTSGVYEQYF.

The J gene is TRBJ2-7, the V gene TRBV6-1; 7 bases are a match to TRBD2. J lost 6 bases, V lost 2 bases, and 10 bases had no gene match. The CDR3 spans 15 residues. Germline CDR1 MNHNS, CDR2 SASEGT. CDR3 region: CASSELAGVGVEQYF. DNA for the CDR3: TGTGCCAGCAGTGAACTTGCGGGAGTAGGGGTCGAGCAGTACTTC.

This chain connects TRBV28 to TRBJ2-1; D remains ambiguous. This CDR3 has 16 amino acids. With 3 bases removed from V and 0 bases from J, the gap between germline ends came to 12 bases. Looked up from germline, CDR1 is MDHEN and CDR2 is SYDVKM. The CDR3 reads CASSFEYSSSYNEQFF. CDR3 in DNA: TGTGCCAGCAGTTTTGAGTATTCTAGCTCCTACAATGAGCAGTTCTTC.

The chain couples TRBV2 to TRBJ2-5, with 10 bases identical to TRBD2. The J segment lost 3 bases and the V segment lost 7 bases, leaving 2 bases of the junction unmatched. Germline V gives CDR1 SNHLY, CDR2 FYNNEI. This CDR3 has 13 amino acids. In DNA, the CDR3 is TGTGCCAGCATCCTAGCGGGAGAAGAGACCCAGTACTTC. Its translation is CASILAGEETQYF.

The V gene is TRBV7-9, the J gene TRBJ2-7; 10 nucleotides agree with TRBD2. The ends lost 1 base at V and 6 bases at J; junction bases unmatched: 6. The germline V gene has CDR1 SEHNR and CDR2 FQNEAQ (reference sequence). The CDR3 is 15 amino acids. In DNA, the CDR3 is TGTGCCAGCAGCTTAGGGCCGGGACTAGCGCTCGAGCAGTACTTC. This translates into CASSLGPGLALEQYF.

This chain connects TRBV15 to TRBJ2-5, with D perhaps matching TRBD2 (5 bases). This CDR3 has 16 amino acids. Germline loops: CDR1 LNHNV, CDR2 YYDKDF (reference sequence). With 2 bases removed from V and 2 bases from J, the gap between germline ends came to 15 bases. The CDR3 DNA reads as TGTGCCACCAGCAGAATGAGGGCGAACCAGCAAGAGACCCAGTACTTC. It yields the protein CATSRMRANQQETQYF.

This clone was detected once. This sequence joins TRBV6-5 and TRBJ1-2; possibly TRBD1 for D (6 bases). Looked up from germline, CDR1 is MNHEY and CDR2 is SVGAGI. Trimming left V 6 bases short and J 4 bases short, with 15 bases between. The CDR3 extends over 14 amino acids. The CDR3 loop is CASRRSLDSYGYTF. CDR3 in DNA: TGTGCCAGCAGACGTAGCCTGGACAGCTATGGCTACACCTTC.

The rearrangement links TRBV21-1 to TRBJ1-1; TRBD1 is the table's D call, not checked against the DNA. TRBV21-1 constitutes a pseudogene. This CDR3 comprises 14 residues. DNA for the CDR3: TGTGCCAGCAGCACCTTTGACAGGAACACTGAAGCTTTCTTT. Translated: CASSTFDRNTEAFF.